Each of the 6 T cell receptor beta chains below was sequenced from the same sample in a study of T-cell memory formation after mild COVID-19. TCRdb re-derived calls from the 5' RACE reads in MiXCR, one entry per CDR3 protein. The sample lists 68,000 or so distinct CDR3 sequences, roughly a sixth occurring once. Sequencing was carried out using PBMCs or a T cell subset sorted from them (not recorded which). These receptor sequences come from an adult woman who had mild COVID-19 (a few samples of this study predate the infection). Cell type and time point are not known.

This clonotype was seen a few times. J is TRBJ1-2 and V is TRBV7-9, with TRBD1 identical over 7 bases. J was trimmed by 3 bases and V by 2 bases; bases with no gene match: 12. Germline V gene data show CDR1 as SEHNR and CDR2 as FQNEAQ (reference sequence). This CDR3 has 17 amino acids. The CDR3 here is CASSLYSTLDRHYGYTF. The CDR3 coding sequence is TGTGCCAGCAGCTTATATTCGACCCTGGACAGGCACTATGGCTACACCTTC.

The rearrangement links TRBV12-3 or TRBV12-4 to TRBJ2-5, with TRBD2 identical over 7 bases. The CDR3 is made up of 14 amino acids. The ends lost 6 bases at V and 4 bases at J; junction bases unmatched: 8. DNA of the CDR3: TGTGCCAGCAGGGGGGGGGTTACTGGAGAGACCCAGTACTTC. This codes for CASRGGVTGETQYF.

The chain employs TRBV30 and TRBJ1-2; the D gene is possibly TRBD1 (5 bases). The CDR3 loop spans 14 amino acids. The germline V and J ends were trimmed by 5 bases and 6 bases, with 19 bases remaining between them. Germline values: CDR1 GTSNPN, CDR2 SVGIG (reference sequence). DNA of the CDR3: TGTGCCTGGGGAGCCCTGGGACGGCCTGATGGCTACACCTTC. This translates into CAWGALGRPDGYTF. Drawing the rest from reference TRBV30 and TRBJ1-2, the complete variable domain is SQTIHQWPATLVQPVGSPLSLECTVEGTSNPNLYWYRQAAGRGLQLLFYSVGIGQISSEVPQNLSASRPQDRQFILSSKKLLLSDSGFYLCAWGALGRPDGYTFGSGTRLTVV.

This sequence joins TRBV12-3 or TRBV12-4 and TRBJ2-1, with a tentative D call TRBD1 (6 bases). The germline V and J ends were trimmed by 3 bases and 2 bases, with 11 bases remaining between them. The CDR3 totals 15 residues. The CDR3 coding sequence is TGTGCCAGCAGTTTTTTGGGACAACCCTACAATGAGCAGTTCTTC. This encodes CASSFLGQPYNEQFF.

The table lists this clonotype with a few counts. This rearrangement joins TRBV6-4 to TRBJ2-2; D remains ambiguous. This CDR3 comprises 15 residues. Germline V CDR1 and CDR2: MRHNA, SNTAGT. The V and J ends lost 5 bases and 5 bases respectively, with 15 bases between them. CDR3 amino acids: CASSPSASWTGELFF. CDR3 in DNA: TGTGCCAGCAGTCCCTCGGCCTCCTGGACCGGGGAGCTGTTTTTT.

The rearrangement uses TRBV3-1 and TRBJ2-1, with 10 positions matching TRBD2. CDR1 and CDR2 (germline): LGHDT, YNNKEL (reference sequence). After removal of 4 bases from V and 7 bases from J, the junction contained 7 bases not matched to a gene. The CDR3 loop spans 15 amino acids. The DNA of the CDR3 is TGTGCCAGCAGCCCCCCTAGCGGGGGCCCGAATGAGCAGTTCTTC. Residues: CASSPPSGGPNEQFF.